The 28 T cell receptor beta chains below were found in one sample sequenced in a study of blood T cells in healthy people across ages. A second PCR of roughly 7 to 11 cycles used a sample-barcoded 5' primer and a J-beta primer mix. TCRdb re-derived calls from the 5' RACE reads in MiXCR, one entry per CDR3 protein. The sample includes about 640,000 distinct CDR3 sequences, roughly 58% seen only once; the top ten take around 37%. Sequenced material: blood. Receptor source: a man between 60 and 75 years old in good health.

The chain joins TRBV9 to TRBJ2-5; 12 bases are a match to TRBD2. The CDR3 has 17 amino acids. Germline-derived CDR1 and CDR2 are SGDLS and YYNGEE. With 4 bases clipped from V and 1 base from J, the junction kept 8 bases outside the gene matches. The CDR3 DNA sequence: TGTGCCAGCAGCCCCTGGACTAGCGGGGACTTCCAAGAGACCCAGTACTTC. Protein: CASSPWTSGDFQETQYF.

The chain couples TRBV5-1 to TRBJ2-5; 14 bases fit TRBD2. There are 19 residues in the CDR3. Unmatched junction bases numbered 11, after V lost 4 bases and J lost 0 bases. Germline V gene sequence: CDR1 SGHRS, CDR2 YFSETQ. The CDR3 DNA follows: TGCGCCAGCAGCACCGGCGGGACTAGCGGGGGCCGGTACCAAGAGACCCAGTACTTC. This gives the protein CASSTGGTSGGRYQETQYF.

The J gene is TRBJ2-5, the V gene TRBV14; D remains ambiguous. Germline V CDR1 and CDR2: SGHDN, FVKESK. V was shortened by 6 bases and J by 0 bases, with 11 bases between the two germline ends. This CDR3 spans 14 amino acids. CDR3: CASRPHGDQETQYF. The CDR3 DNA follows: TGTGCCAGCAGGCCTCACGGAGACCAAGAGACCCAGTACTTC.

The J gene is TRBJ2-5, the V gene TRBV29-1; no clear D gene. V was clipped by 1 base and J by 6 bases, with 21 bases between them. CDR1 and CDR2 (germline): SQVTM, ANQGSEA. The CDR3 has 16 residues. The CDR3: CSVEVVKTSNGQTQYF. The CDR3 nucleotides are TGCAGCGTTGAAGTGGTAAAGACCTCCAATGGTCAGACCCAGTACTTC.

This clonotype was observed many times. The rearrangement uses TRBV12-3 or TRBV12-4 and TRBJ2-5, with D uncertain. V was cut by 5 bases and J by 11 bases, with 18 bases left in between. The CDR3 consists of 13 residues. CDR3 sequence reads: CASSAPPPGEQYF. CDR3 DNA: TGTGCCAGCAGTGCCCCCCCCCCGGGTGAGCAGTACTTC.

The rearrangement joins TRBV24-1 to TRBJ2-4, with D possibly matching TRBD2 (6 bases). Trimming shortened V by 12 bases and J by 0 bases, and 14 bases separated the two germline ends. The germline V gene has CDR1 KGHDR and CDR2 SFDVKD. The CDR3 extends over 14 amino acids. Written as DNA, the CDR3 is TGTGCCTCCTATGGGGGGACAGCCAAAAACATTCAGTACTTC. The encoded protein is CASYGGTAKNIQYF.

The rearrangement joins TRBV9 to TRBJ2-3; D may be TRBD1 or TRBD2 (5 bases each). The CDR3 totals 16 residues. CDR1 and CDR2 (germline): SGDLS, YYNGEE. The V end lost 3 bases, the J end lost 6 bases, and 20 bases lay between the germline ends. In DNA form, the CDR3 reads TGTGCCAGCAGCGCGCAACCGGGGACGCCGAGGGATACGCAGTATTTT. Protein: CASSAQPGTPRDTQYF.

The chain combines TRBV6-1 with TRBJ1-4; D unresolved. CDR1 and CDR2 (germline): MNHNS, SASEGT. The length of the CDR3 is 14 residues. Trimming removed 8 bases from V and 8 bases from J, with 18 bases in between. CDR3 loop: CASHYGLQMEKLFF. DNA for the CDR3: TGTGCCAGCCACTACGGACTTCAGATGGAAAAACTGTTTTTT.

The V call is TRBV29-1, the J call TRBJ1-2; D gene ambiguous. Germline-derived CDR1 and CDR2 are SQVTM and ANQGSEA. Trimming removed 5 bases from V and 0 bases from J, with 7 bases in between. The CDR3 loop spans 12 amino acids. The CDR3 DNA follows: TGCAGCGTTATCTCCACTAACTATGGCTACACCTTC. This encodes CSVISTNYGYTF.

This clonotype turned up a few times. The rearrangement uses TRBV12-3 or TRBV12-4 and TRBJ2-3; 11 nucleotides match TRBD2. The CDR3 is 16 amino acids. Losses at the gene ends were 6 bases for V and 4 bases for J; bases not matched to a gene: 9. DNA for the CDR3: TGTGCCAGCAGGAGCCTCAGTAGCGGGGGGGCAGATACGCAGTATTTT. Translation gives CASRSLSSGGADTQYF.

This chain uses TRBV28 with TRBJ2-5; D may be TRBD1 (6 bases). The germline CDR1 and CDR2 sequences are MDHEN and SYDVKM. Trimming pared 7 bases from V and 1 base from J, leaving 13 bases between. CDR3 length: 14 amino acids. CDR3 loop: CASKDSRGQETQYF. The CDR3 DNA follows: TGTGCCAGCAAGGACAGTAGGGGCCAAGAGACCCAGTACTTC.

The V gene is TRBV3-1, the J gene TRBJ2-7; no clear D. The CDR3 runs 15 residues. Trimming stripped 1 base from V and 0 bases from J, with 10 bases between. Germline loops: CDR1 LGHDT, CDR2 YNNKEL (reference sequence). Here the CDR3 reads CASSQGQVNSYEQYF. The CDR3 coding sequence is TGTGCCAGCAGCCAAGGCCAGGTCAACTCCTACGAGCAGTACTTC.

The chain employs TRBV29-1 and TRBJ1-1; D is possibly TRBD1 (5 bases). Trimming shortened V by 3 bases and J by 5 bases, and 16 bases separated the two germline ends. The CDR3 covers 14 residues. Per the germline V gene, CDR1 is SQVTM and CDR2 is ANQGSEA. The CDR3 sequence: CSVDVAGTGTEAFF. The DNA for the CDR3 is TGCAGCGTTGATGTGGCGGGGACCGGGACTGAAGCTTTCTTT.

The V gene is TRBV6-1, the J gene TRBJ2-7; 9 bases map to TRBD2. V lost 7 bases, J lost 0 bases, and 13 bases stayed unmatched. This CDR3 is built from 17 residues. The germline gives CDR1 MNHNS, CDR2 SASEGT. DNA of the CDR3: TGTGCCAGCACCGAGGGGCTAGCGGGGCTAAGCTCCTACGAGCAGTACTTC. Protein sequence: CASTEGLAGLSSYEQYF.

This sequence joins TRBV20-1 and TRBJ2-1; 11 nucleotides match TRBD2. The CDR3 sequence is 16 residues long. CDR1 is DFQATT and CDR2 is SNEGSKA in the germline V gene (reference sequence). Unmatched junction bases numbered 9, after V lost 4 bases and J lost 4 bases. The CDR3 DNA reads TGCAGTGCTATTCTACCACTAGCGGGGGCGTACAATGAGCAGTTCTTC. As protein: CSAILPLAGAYNEQFF.

This clonotype occurred a few times. This chain links TRBV28 with TRBJ2-7; TRBD1 might be the D (6 bases). This CDR3 has 13 residues. Deletions cut 6 bases from V and 2 bases from J, with 11 bases between. The germline CDR1 and CDR2 sequences are MDHEN and SYDVKM. The CDR3 here is CASRPRGPYEQYF. CDR3 nucleotide sequence: TGTGCCAGCAGGCCCAGGGGACCCTACGAGCAGTACTTC.

The chain joins TRBV10-1 to TRBJ2-6; the D is unclear. V lost 4 bases and J 0 bases, leaving 13 bases between the germline ends. This CDR3 is built from 17 residues. From germline, CDR1 is WNHNN and CDR2 SYGVQD (reference sequence). CDR3 nucleotides: TGCGCCAGCAGTGGCCCTCAGACCGGCTCTGGGGCCAACGTCCTGACTTTC. It specifies CASSGPQTGSGANVLTF.

The chain couples TRBV27 to TRBJ2-1, with 7 bases lining up with TRBD2. The CDR3 length is 14 residues. V dropped 5 bases and J dropped 9; count of bases not matched to a gene: 10. CDR1 is MNHEY, CDR2 SMNVEV, per germline (reference sequence). CDR3 amino acids: CASSMGRGDGEQFF. Here the CDR3 DNA reads TGTGCCAGCAGTATGGGGAGGGGAGATGGTGAGCAGTTCTTC.

The count of this clonotype is one. This sequence joins TRBV21-1 and TRBJ2-7. TRBV21-1 is designated a pseudogene. This CDR3 has 16 amino acids. As DNA, the CDR3 is TGTGCCAGCAGTAATCTGGCCTCGAGGGCTACCAACGGGCAGTACTTC. It translates to CASSNLASRATNGQYF.

The rearrangement links TRBV2 to TRBJ2-7; the match to TRBD1 covers 7 bases. CDR1 is SNHLY, CDR2 FYNNEI, per germline. CDR3 size: 15 residues. V shed 6 bases, J shed 2 bases, and the junction held 10 bases outside the gene matches. CDR3 amino acids: CASSGPTGIPYEQYF. DNA for the CDR3: TGTGCCAGCAGCGGACCGACAGGGATACCCTACGAGCAGTACTTC.

This chain uses TRBV29-1 with TRBJ2-1, with a weak D call TRBD1 (6 bases). Trimming removed 0 bases from V and 6 bases from J, with 12 bases in between. CDR1 SQVTM and CDR2 ANQGSEA come from the germline V gene. The CDR3 is made up of 14 amino acids. The DNA of the CDR3 is TGCAGCGTTGAAGATGGGCGGACAGCCAATGAGCAGTTCTTC. It translates to CSVEDGRTANEQFF.

This clonotype was counted between two and nine times. The rearrangement uses TRBV20-1 and TRBJ1-1, with 7 bases aligning to TRBD1. This CDR3 spans 12 amino acids. The J segment lost 7 bases and the V segment lost 3 bases, leaving 5 bases of the junction unmatched. Germline V lookup: CDR1 DFQATT, CDR2 SNEGSKA (reference sequence). CDR3 in amino acids: CSARDRNLEAFF. The CDR3 DNA reads TGCAGTGCTAGGGACAGGAACCTTGAAGCTTTCTTT.

This clonotype was counted a few times. CDR3 loop: CASSQEWGGPYNEQFF. CDR3 nucleotides: TGTGCCAGCAGCCAAGAGTGGGGGGGCCCCTACAATGAGCAGTTCTTC. V usage is TRBV3-1 and J usage is TRBJ2-1, with TRBD2 as a possible D gene (7 bases). The CDR3 spans 16 residues. Germline V gives CDR1 LGHDT, CDR2 YNNKEL (reference sequence). Between the trimmed V and J ends, which lost 0 bases and 2 bases, there was a span of 11 bases.

This clonotype has more than one count but fewer than ten. The chain uses TRBV10-2 and TRBJ2-1, with 7 positions matching TRBD2. The germline V gene encodes CDR1 WSHSY and CDR2 SAAADI. The V and J ends lost 8 bases and 8 bases, in that order; junction bases with no gene match: 6. This CDR3 has 12 residues. Here the CDR3 DNA reads TGCGCCAGCGCCCCACGGGGGGATGAGCAGTTCTTC. This translates into CASAPRGDEQFF.

The chain is built from TRBV4-1 and TRBJ2-7; possibly TRBD1 for D (5 bases). Germline-derived CDR1 and CDR2 are MGHRA and YSYEKL. There are 13 residues in the CDR3. V dropped 4 bases and J dropped 5 bases, with 12 bases sitting between them. The CDR3 sequence: CASSRYEDNEQYF. The CDR3 nucleotides read TGCGCCAGCAGCCGGTATGAGGACAACGAGCAGTACTTC.

The V gene is TRBV20-1, the J gene TRBJ2-5, with TRBD2 matching 10 bases. The junction had 7 bases not matched to a gene; V was cut back by 3 bases and J by 3 bases. Germline assignment: CDR1 DFQATT and CDR2 SNEGSKA (reference sequence). This CDR3 spans 15 amino acids. The CDR3 DNA reads TGCAGTGCTAGCCGAGCGGGGGGGATTGAAGAGACCCAGTACTTC. Translated: CSASRAGGIEETQYF.

This chain joins TRBV5-5 and TRBJ2-5; 11 bases are shared with TRBD2. The J call may be incorrect, as the DNA end agrees better with TRBJ2-7. Germline V CDR1 and CDR2: SGHKS, YYEKEE (reference sequence). CDR3 length equals 18 residues. CDR3 sequence (DNA): TGTGCCAGCAGCTCTCTAGCGGGGGGCTCCCATCTACCTTACGAGCAGTACTTC. As protein: CASSSLAGGSHLPYEQYF.

The rearrangement joins TRBV20-1 to TRBJ2-3, with a weak D call TRBD2 (6 bases). CDR3 length equals 15 residues. V shed 1 base and J shed 0 bases, with 11 bases lying between them. The V gene's germline CDR1 is DFQATT and CDR2 SNEGSKA (reference sequence). This CDR3 reads CSARVAGTSTDTQYF. In DNA, the CDR3 is TGCAGTGCTAGAGTCGCAGGGACTAGCACAGATACGCAGTATTTT.